This T cell receptor (beta chain) derives from a study of naive and memory T cell subsets. Study-wide findings and caveats: Expression changes during T cell differentiation may affect RNA-based TCR counts.

The beta constant-region primer was an equimolar mix of two oligonucleotides covering TRBC1 and TRBC2. Four rounds of PCR amplified the ligated cDNA using nested alpha and beta constant-region primers plus SP2. TCRdb called the UMI-ligation and nested PCR reads again in MiXCR, with one record for every CDR3 protein. The sample includes 20,000 to 25,000 distinct CDR3 sequences, roughly 8.2% of them seen just once. Turning to this clonotype: The antigen is not known.

This TCR was recovered from a human donor in good health. Sequencing was performed on central memory CD8+ T cells from blood.

CDR3 nucleotide sequence: TGTGCCAGCAGCCTTGACCCAGGGGGGGGTGAGCAGTTCTTC. It is translated as CASSLDPGGGEQFF. This sequence joins TRBV7-9 and TRBJ2-1; D possibly uses TRBD1 or TRBD2 (7 bases each). Germline V gives CDR1 SEHNR, CDR2 FQNEAQ (reference sequence). The CDR3 extends over 14 amino acids. V gave up 5 bases and J gave up 9 bases, with 17 bases separating them.